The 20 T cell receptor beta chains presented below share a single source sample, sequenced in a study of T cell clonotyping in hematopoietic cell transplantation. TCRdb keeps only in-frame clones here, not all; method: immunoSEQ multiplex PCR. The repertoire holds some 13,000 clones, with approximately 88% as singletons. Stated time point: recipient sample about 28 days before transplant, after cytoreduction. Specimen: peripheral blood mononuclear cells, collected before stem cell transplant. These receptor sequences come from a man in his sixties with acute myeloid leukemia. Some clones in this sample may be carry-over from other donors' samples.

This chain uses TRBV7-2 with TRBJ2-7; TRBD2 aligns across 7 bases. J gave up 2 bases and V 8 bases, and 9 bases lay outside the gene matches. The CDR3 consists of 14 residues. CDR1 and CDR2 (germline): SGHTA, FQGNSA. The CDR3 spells CASLGGSPPYEQYF. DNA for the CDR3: TGTGCCAGCCTCGGCGGGAGCCCTCCCTACGAGCAGTACTTC.

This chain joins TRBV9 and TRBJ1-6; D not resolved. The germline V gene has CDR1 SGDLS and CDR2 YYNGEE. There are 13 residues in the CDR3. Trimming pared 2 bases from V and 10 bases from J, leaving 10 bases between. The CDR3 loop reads CASSVAEESPLHF. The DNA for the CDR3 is TGTGCCAGCAGCGTGGCAGAGGAATCACCCCTCCACTTT.

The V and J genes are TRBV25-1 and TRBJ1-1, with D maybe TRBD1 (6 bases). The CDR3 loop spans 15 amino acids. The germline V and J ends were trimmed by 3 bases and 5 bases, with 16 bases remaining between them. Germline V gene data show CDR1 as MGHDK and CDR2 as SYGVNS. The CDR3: CASSEMGGAGTEAFF. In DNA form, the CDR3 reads TGTGCCAGCAGTGAGATGGGGGGCGCGGGAACTGAAGCTTTCTTT.

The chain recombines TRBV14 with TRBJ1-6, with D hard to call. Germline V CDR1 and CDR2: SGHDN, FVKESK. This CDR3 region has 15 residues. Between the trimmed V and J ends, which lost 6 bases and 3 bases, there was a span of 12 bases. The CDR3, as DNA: TGTGCCAGCAGTCTTTCGGACCGCTATAATTCACCCCTCCACTTT. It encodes CASSLSDRYNSPLHF.

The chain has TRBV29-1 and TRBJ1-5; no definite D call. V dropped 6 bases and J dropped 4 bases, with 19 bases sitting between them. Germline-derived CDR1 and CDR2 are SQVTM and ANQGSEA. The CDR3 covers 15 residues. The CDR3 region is CSVMDPTLLNQPQHF. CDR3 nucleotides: TGCAGCGTGATGGACCCCACCCTACTAAATCAGCCCCAGCATTTT.

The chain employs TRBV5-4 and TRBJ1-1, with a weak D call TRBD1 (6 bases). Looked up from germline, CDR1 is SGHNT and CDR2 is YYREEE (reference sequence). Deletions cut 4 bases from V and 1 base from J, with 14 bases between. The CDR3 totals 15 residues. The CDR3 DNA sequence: TGTGCCAGCAGCGGATGGAGACAGGCGAACACTGAAGCTTTCTTT. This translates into CASSGWRQANTEAFF.

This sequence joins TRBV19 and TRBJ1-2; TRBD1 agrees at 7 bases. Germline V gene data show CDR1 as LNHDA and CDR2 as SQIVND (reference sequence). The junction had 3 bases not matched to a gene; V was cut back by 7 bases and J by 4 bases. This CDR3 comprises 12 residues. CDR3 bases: TGTGCCAGTACCAACAGGGGCTATGGCTACACCTTC. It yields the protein CASTNRGYGYTF.

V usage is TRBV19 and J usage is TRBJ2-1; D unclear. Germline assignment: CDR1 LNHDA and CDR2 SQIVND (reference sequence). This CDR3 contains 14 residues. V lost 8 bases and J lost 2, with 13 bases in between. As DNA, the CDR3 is TGTGCCAGTCAAAAGACGGTTACCTACAATGAGCAGTTCTTC. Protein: CASQKTVTYNEQFF. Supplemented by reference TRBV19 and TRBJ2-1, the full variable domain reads DGGITQSPKYLFRKEGQNVTLSCEQNLNHDAMYWYRQDPGQGLRLIYYSQIVNDFQKGDIAEGYSVSREKKESFPLTVTSAQKNPTAFYLCASQKTVTYNEQFFGPGTRLTVL.

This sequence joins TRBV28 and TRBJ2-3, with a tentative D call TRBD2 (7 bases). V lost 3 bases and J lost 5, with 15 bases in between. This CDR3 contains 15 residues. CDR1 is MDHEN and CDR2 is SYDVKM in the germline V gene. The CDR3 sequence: CASSLAGGGGDTQYF. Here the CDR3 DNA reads TGTGCCAGCAGTTTGGCGGGCGGGGGCGGAGATACGCAGTATTTT.

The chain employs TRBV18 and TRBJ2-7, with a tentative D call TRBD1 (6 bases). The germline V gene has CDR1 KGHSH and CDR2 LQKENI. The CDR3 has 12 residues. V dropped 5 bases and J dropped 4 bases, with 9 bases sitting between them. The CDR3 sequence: CASSSTGYEQYF. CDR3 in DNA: TGTGCCAGCTCATCCACAGGGTACGAGCAGTACTTC.

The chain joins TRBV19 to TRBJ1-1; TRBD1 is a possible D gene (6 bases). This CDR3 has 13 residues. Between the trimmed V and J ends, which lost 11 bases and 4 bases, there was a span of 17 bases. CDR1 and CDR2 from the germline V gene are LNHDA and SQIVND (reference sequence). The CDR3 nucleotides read TGTGCCGTGGGTGGGGGCCCGGGCACTGAAGCTTTCTTT. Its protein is CAVGGGPGTEAFF.

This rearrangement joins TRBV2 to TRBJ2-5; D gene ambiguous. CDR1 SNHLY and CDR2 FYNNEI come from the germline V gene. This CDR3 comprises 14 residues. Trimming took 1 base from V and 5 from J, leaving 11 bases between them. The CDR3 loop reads CASSEETTGETQYF. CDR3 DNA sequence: TGTGCCAGCAGTGAAGAGACAACCGGGGAGACCCAGTACTTC.

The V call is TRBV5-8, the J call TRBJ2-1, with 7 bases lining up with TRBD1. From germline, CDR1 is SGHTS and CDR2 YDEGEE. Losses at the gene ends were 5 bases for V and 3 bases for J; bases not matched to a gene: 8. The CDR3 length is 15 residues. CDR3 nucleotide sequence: TGTGCCAGCAGGAAGGGCAGGGGGTACTACAATGAGCAGTTCTTC. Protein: CASRKGRGYYNEQFF.

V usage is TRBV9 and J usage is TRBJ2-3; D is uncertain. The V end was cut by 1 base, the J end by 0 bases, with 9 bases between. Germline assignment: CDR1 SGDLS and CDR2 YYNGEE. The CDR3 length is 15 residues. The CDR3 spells CASSVYQASTDTQYF. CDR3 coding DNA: TGTGCCAGCAGCGTATACCAGGCTAGCACAGATACGCAGTATTTT.

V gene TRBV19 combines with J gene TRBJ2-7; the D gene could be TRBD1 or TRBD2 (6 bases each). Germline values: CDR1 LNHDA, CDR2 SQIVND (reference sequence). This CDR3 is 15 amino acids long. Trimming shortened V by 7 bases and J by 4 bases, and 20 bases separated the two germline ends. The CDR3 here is CASTPKFGGGYEQYF. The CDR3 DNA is TGTGCCAGTACTCCCAAATTCGGAGGGGGGTACGAGCAGTACTTC.

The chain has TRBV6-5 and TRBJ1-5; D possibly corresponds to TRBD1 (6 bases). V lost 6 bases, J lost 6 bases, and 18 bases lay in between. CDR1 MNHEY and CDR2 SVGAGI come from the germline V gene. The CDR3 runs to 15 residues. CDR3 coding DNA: TGTGCCAGCAGCGCCGGAGGGGGTAGATTTCAGCCCCAGCATTTT. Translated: CASSAGGGRFQPQHF.

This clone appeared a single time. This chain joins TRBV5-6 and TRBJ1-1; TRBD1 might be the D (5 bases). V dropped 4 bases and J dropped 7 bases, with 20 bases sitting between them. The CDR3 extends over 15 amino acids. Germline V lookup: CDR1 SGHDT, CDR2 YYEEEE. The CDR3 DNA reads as TGTGCCAGCAGCCCAGGGTGGGGTATTGATGTTGAAGCTTTCTTT. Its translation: CASSPGWGIDVEAFF.

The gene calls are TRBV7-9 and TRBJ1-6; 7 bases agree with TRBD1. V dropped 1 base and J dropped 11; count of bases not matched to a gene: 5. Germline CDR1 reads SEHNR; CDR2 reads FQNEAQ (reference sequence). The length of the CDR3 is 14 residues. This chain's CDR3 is CASSLVGQATPLHF. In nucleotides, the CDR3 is TGTGCCAGCAGCTTAGTTGGACAGGCGACACCCCTCCACTTT.

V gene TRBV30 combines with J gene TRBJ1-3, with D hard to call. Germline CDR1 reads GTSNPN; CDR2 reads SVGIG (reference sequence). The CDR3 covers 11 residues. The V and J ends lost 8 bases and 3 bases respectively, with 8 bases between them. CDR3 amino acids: CANLGGNTIYF. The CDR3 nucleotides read TGTGCCAATCTCGGTGGAAACACCATATATTTT.

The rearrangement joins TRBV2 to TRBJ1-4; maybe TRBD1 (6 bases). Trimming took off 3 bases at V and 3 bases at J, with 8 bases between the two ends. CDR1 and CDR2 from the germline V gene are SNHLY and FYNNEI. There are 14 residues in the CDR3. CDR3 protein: CASSDRGSNEKLFF. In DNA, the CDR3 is TGTGCCAGCAGTGACAGGGGATCTAATGAAAAACTGTTTTTT.